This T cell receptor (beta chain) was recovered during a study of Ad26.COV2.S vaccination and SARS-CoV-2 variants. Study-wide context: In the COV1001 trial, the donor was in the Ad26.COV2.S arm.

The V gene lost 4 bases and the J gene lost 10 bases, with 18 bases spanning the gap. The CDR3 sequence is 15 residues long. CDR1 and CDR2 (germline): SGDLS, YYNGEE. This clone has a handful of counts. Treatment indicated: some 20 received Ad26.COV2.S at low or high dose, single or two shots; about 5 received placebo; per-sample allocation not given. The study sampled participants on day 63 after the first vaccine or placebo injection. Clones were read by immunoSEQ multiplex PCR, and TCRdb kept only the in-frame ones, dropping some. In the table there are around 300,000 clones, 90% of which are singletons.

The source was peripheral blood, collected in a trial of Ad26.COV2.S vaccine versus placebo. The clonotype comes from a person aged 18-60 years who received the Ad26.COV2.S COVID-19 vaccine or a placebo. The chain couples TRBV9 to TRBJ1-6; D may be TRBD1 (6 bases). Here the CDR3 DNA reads TGTGCCAGCAGCCCCAGGACAGACCCGGGATCACCCCTCCACTTT. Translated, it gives CASSPRTDPGSPLHF.